The rows below give T cell receptor beta chains drawn from one sample of a study of CD8 T cells in ankylosing spondylitis. Each CDR3 protein is one row after TCRdb ran MiXCR on the 5' RACE reads. The sample consists of about 440,000 distinct CDR3 sequences, more than 15% of them appearing once. The material sequenced was blood, either unsorted or a sorted T cell fraction (not recorded which). These receptors came from a male donor with ankylosing spondylitis. Each CDR3 is given with its conserved first and last residue.

V gene: TRBV28; CDR3 length: 14; J gene: TRBJ1-5; CDR3 protein: CASSLYDRNQPQHF
V gene: TRBV6-1; CDR3 length: 15; J gene: TRBJ1-1; CDR3 protein: CASSARQGQGTEAFF
V gene: TRBV9; CDR3 length: 19; J gene: TRBJ2-2; CDR3 protein: CASSRDSPAKGTNTGELFF
V gene: TRBV27; CDR3 length: 13; J gene: TRBJ1-2; CDR3 protein: CASSPKGLLGYTF
V gene: TRBV5-1; CDR3 length: 14; J gene: TRBJ2-5; CDR3 protein: CASSLGPVQETQYF
V gene: TRBV12-3/TRBV12-4; CDR3 length: 14; J gene: TRBJ1-5; CDR3 protein: CASSTQLPDQPQHF
V gene: TRBV5-6; CDR3 length: 14; J gene: TRBJ1-2; CDR3 protein: CASSSYSRDASFTF
V gene: TRBV12-3/TRBV12-4; CDR3 length: 14; J gene: TRBJ2-4; CDR3 protein: CASSPRDGQNIQYF
V gene: TRBV29-1; CDR3 length: 13; J gene: TRBJ2-2; CDR3 protein: CSAWTSNTGELFF
V gene: TRBV6-1; CDR3 length: 14; J gene: TRBJ2-7; CDR3 protein: CASRGQGATYEQYF
V gene: TRBV5-6; CDR3 length: 17; J gene: TRBJ2-1; CDR3 protein: CASSLEVGRDGYNEQFF